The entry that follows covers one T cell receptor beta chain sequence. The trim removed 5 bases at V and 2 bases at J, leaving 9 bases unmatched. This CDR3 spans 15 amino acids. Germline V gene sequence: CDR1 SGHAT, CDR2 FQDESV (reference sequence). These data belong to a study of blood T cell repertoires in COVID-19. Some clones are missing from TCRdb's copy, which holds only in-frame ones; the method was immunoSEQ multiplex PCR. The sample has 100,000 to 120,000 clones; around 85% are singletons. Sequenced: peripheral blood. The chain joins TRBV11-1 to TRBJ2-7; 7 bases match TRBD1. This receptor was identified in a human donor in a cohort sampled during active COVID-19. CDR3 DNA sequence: TGTGCCAGCAGCCTACAGGGGATTCAGACCTACGAGCAGTACTTC. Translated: CASSLQGIQTYEQYF.